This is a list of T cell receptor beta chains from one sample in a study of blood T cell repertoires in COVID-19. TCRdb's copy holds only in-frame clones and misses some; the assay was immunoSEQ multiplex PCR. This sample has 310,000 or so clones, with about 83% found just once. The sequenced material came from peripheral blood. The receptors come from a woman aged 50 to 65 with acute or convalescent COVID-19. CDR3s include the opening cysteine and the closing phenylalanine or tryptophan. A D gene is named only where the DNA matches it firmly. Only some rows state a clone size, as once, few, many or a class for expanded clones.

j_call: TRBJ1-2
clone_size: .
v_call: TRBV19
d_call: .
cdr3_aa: CASSIPQGRGYTF
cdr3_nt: TGTGCCAGTAGTATCCCACAGGGACGGGGCTACACCTTC

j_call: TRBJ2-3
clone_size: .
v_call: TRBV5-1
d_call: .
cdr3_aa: CASRRTDTSTDTQYF
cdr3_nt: TGCGCCAGCAGAAGGACTGACACTAGCACAGATACGCAGTATTTT

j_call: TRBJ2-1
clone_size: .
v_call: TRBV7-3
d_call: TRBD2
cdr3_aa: CASSLSAREVHNEQFF
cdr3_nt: TGTGCCAGCAGCTTATCGGCGCGGGAGGTTCACAATGAGCAGTTCTTC

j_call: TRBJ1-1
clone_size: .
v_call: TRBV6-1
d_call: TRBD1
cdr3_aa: CASSENLGTGGAAEAFF
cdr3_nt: TGTGCCAGCAGTGAAAATTTGGGGACAGGGGGCGCCGCTGAAGCTTTCTTT

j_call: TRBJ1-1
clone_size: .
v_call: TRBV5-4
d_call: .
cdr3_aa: CASSLGGANTEAFF
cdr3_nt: TGTGCCAGCAGCTTAGGAGGGGCGAACACTGAAGCTTTCTTT

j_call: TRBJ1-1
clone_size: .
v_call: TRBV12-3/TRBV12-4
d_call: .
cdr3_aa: CASSLGRGTEAFF
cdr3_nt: TGTGCCAGCAGTTTAGGGAGGGGCACTGAAGCTTTCTTT

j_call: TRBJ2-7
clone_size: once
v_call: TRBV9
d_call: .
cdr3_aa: CASSFNRDYEQYF
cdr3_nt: TGTGCCAGCAGCTTCAACAGGGATTACGAGCAGTACTTC

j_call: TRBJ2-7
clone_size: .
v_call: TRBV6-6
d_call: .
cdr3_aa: CASSPGGPSKDVSDEQYF
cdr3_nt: TGTGCCAGCAGTCCCGGGGGACCCTCAAAGGATGTGTCGGACGAGCAGTACTTC

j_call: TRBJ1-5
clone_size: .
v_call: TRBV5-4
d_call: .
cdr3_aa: CASSLGPGDNQPQHF
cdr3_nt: TGTGCCAGCAGCTTGGGCCCGGGGGACAATCAGCCCCAGCATTTT

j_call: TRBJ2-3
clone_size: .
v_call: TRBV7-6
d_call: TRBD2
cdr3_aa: CASSLAVASGSPDTQYF
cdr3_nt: TGTGCCAGCAGCTTAGCAGTGGCTAGCGGGAGCCCCGATACGCAGTATTTT

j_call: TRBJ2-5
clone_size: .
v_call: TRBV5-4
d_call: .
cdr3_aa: CASSYRDIQETQYF
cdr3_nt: TGTGCCAGCAGCTACCGGGACATACAAGAGACCCAGTACTTC

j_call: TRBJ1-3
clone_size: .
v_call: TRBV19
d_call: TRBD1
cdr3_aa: CASSTLGTGQSGNTIYF
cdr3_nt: TGTGCCAGTAGTACCCTAGGGACAGGGCAGTCTGGAAACACCATATATTTT

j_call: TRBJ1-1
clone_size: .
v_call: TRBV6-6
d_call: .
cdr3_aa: CASSERRTEAFF
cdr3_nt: TGTGCCAGCAGTGAGAGGCGCACTGAAGCTTTCTTT

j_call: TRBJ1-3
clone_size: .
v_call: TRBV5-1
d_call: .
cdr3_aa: CASSLEGRGDTIYF
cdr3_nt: TGCGCCAGCAGCTTGGAGGGGAGGGGTGACACCATATATTTT

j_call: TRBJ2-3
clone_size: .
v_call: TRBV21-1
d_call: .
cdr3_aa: CARESGCTDTQYF
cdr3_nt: TGTGCCAGGGAGTCCGGGTGCACAGATACGCAGTATTTT

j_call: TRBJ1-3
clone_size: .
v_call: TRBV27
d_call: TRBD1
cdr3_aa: CASSFQGARGNTIYF
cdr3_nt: TGTGCCAGCAGTTTCCAGGGGGCGCGGGGAAACACCATATATTTT

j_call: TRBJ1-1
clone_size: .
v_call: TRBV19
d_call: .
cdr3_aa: CASSIGQSTEAFF
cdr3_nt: TGTGCCAGTAGTATAGGACAGAGCACTGAAGCTTTCTTT

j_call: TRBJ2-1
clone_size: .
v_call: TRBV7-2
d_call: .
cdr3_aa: CASSARGRGADNEQFF
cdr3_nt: TGTGCCAGCAGCGCCAGGGGTCGGGGGGCGGACAATGAGCAGTTCTTC

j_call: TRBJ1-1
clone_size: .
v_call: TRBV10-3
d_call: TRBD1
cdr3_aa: CAISKGTGELNTEAFF
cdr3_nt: TGTGCCATCAGTAAAGGGACAGGGGAACTGAACACTGAAGCTTTCTTT

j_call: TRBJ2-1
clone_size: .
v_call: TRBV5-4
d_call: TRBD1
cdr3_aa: CASSLSQGVNEQFF
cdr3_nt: TGTGCCAGCAGCTTGTCTCAGGGGGTTAATGAGCAGTTCTTC

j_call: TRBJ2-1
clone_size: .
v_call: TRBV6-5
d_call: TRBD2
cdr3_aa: CASRNPGLASLQFF
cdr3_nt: TGTGCCAGCAGGAATCCGGGACTAGCGAGCCTTCAGTTCTTC

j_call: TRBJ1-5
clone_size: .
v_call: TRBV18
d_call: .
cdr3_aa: CASSPPSGYGQPQHF
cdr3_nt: TGTGCCAGCTCACCACCGTCAGGGTATGGTCAGCCCCAGCATTTT

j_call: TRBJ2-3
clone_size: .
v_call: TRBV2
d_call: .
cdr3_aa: CASRGLTDTQYF
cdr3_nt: TGTGCCAGCAGAGGACTCACAGATACGCAGTATTTT

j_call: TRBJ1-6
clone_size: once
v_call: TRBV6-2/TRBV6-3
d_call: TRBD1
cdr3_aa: CASSRPGQPVSSNSPLHF
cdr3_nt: TGTGCCAGCAGCCGTCCGGGACAGCCCGTTTCGAGTAATTCACCCCTCCACTTT

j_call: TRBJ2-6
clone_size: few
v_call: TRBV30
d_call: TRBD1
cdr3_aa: CAWRGPGQDSGANVLTF
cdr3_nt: TGTGCCTGGAGAGGACCGGGACAGGATTCCGGGGCCAACGTCCTGACTTTC

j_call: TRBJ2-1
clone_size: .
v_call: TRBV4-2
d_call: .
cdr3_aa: CASSQDTRSSYNEQFF
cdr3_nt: TGTGCCAGCAGCCAAGATACGAGGAGCTCCTACAATGAGCAGTTCTTC

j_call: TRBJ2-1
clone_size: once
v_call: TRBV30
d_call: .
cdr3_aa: CAWARIEGNEQFF
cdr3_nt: TGTGCCTGGGCCCGGATTGAGGGCAATGAGCAGTTCTTC